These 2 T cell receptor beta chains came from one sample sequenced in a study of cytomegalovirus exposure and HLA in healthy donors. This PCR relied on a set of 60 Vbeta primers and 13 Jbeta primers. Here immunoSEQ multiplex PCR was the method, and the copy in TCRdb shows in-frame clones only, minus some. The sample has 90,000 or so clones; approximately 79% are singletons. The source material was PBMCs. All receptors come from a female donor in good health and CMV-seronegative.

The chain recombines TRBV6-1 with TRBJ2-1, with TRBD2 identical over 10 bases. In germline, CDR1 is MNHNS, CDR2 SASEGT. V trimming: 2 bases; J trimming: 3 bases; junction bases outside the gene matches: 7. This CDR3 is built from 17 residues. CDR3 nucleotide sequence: TGTGCCAGCAGTGAAAGGTCTAGCGGGGGACTCTACAATGAGCAGTTCTTC. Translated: CASSERSSGGLYNEQFF.

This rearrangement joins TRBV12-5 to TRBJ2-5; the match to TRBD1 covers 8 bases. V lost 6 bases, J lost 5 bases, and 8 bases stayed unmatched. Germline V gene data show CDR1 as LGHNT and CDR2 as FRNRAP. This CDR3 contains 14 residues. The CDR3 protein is CASGPRTGMETQYF. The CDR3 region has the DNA TGTGCTAGTGGCCCTCGGACAGGGATGGAGACCCAGTACTTC.